This entry lists 29 T cell receptor beta chains sequenced from one sample in a study of blood T cell repertoires in COVID-19. TCRdb's table, derived via immunoSEQ multiplex PCR, lists solely in-frame clones and lacks some. Of about 100,000 clones listed, approximately 86% are singletons. Sequencing was carried out using peripheral blood. These receptors were obtained from a man between 50 and 59 years old with active or convalescent COVID-19.

The chain recombines TRBV30 with TRBJ1-4, with 7 bases matching TRBD1. CDR3 size: 13 residues. Germline V gene data show CDR1 as GTSNPN and CDR2 as SVGIG (reference sequence). Losses at the gene ends were 2 bases for V and 4 bases for J; bases not matched to a gene: 1. The CDR3 reads CAWSRDSNEKLFF. In DNA form, the CDR3 reads TGTGCCTGGAGTAGGGACAGTAATGAAAAACTGTTTTTT.

This clone was recorded once. The rearrangement joins TRBV11-2 to TRBJ2-1; D not resolved. V lost 5 bases to trimming and J lost 8 bases, with 19 bases between them. Germline V lookup: CDR1 SGHAT, CDR2 FQNNGV. The CDR3 spans 15 residues. CDR3 DNA: TGTGCCAGCAGCATCCGGGTCCCACGTCTCGATGAGCAGTTCTTC. It translates to CASSIRVPRLDEQFF.

V is TRBV9 and J is TRBJ2-5; tentative D call: TRBD2 (5 bases). This CDR3 contains 14 residues. CDR1 is SGDLS and CDR2 is YYNGEE in the germline V gene. Trimming cost V 0 bases and J 5 bases, with 11 bases left between them. CDR3 sequence (DNA): TGTGCCAGCAGCGTAGACCCCCCGGGGGAGACCCAGTACTTC. This translates into CASSVDPPGETQYF.

In DNA form, the CDR3 reads TGTGCCAGCGGAACAGGAAGCAGCCAGCCCCAGCATTTT. Translation: CASGTGSSQPQHF. The genes are TRBV21-1 and TRBJ1-5; TRBD1, the table's D call, lacks a check against the DNA. TRBV21-1 is a documented pseudogene. There are 13 residues in the CDR3.

This chain joins TRBV7-8 and TRBJ1-1, with 7 bases matching TRBD1. CDR1 is SGHVS and CDR2 is FQNEAQ in the germline V gene. The CDR3 has 15 amino acids. The ends lost 5 bases at V and 3 bases at J; junction bases unmatched: 9. In DNA form, the CDR3 reads TGTGCCAGCAGCGCGTTACAGGGGCGGCACACTGAAGCTTTCTTT. Its protein is CASSALQGRHTEAFF.

The gene calls are TRBV5-4 and TRBJ2-1; perhaps TRBD2 as D (5 bases). The CDR3 totals 14 residues. Trimming took 0 bases from V and 7 from J, leaving 11 bases between them. Germline V CDR1 and CDR2: SGHNT, YYREEE (reference sequence). This CDR3 is CASSLASGRNEQFF. The CDR3, as DNA: TGTGCCAGCAGCTTGGCCAGCGGCCGAAATGAGCAGTTCTTC. The entire variable domain, with the rest obtained from reference TRBV5-4 and TRBJ2-1, is as follows: ETGVTQSPTHLIKTRGQQVTLRCSSQSGHNTVSWYQQALGQGPQFIFQYYREEENGRGNFPPRFSGLQFPNYSSELNVNALELDDSALYLCASSLASGRNEQFFGPGTRLTVL.

The CDR3 region is CASSRAVTTGDTEAFF. The DNA for the CDR3 is TGTGCCAGCAGTCGCGCCGTTACGACAGGGGACACTGAAGCTTTCTTT. The chain has TRBV7-9 and TRBJ1-1; 8 bases match TRBD1. This CDR3 region has 16 residues. Trimming took 6 bases from V and 3 from J; bases not matched to a gene: 12. CDR1 and CDR2 (germline): SEHNR, FQNEAQ (reference sequence).

The chain has TRBV7-3 and TRBJ2-2; D is possibly TRBD1 (7 bases). V was cut by 3 bases and J by 6 bases, with 17 bases left in between. The CDR3 extends over 16 amino acids. Germline V gene lookup returns CDR1 SGHTA and CDR2 FQGTGA. The CDR3 reads CASSLRAGGSPGELFF. CDR3 nucleotides: TGTGCCAGCAGCTTGAGGGCAGGGGGGTCCCCCGGGGAGCTGTTTTTT.

This chain connects TRBV9 to TRBJ1-1; D not resolved. Germline V gives CDR1 SGDLS, CDR2 YYNGEE. V dropped 4 bases and J dropped 1 base, with 8 bases sitting between them. CDR3 length: 13 residues. The CDR3 is CASSPTPNTEAFF. The CDR3 DNA follows: TGTGCCAGCAGCCCGACTCCGAACACTGAAGCTTTCTTT.

V and J are TRBV28 and TRBJ1-1; 11 positions agree with TRBD1. The CDR3 spans 15 residues. Germline-derived CDR1 and CDR2 are MDHEN and SYDVKM. Trimming at V came to 5 bases and at J to 8 bases, leaving 10 bases not matched to a gene. For the CDR3, the DNA is TGTGCCAGCAGTCCCAGTGGACAGGGGGCCGCAGAAGCTTTCTTT. Amino acid sequence: CASSPSGQGAAEAFF.

A word on this clone: Other DNA variants within this sample encode the same CDR3. The chain carries TRBV29-1 and TRBJ2-1; D gene uncertain. V lost 2 bases and J lost 1, with 6 bases in between. The CDR3 sequence is 13 residues long. Germline V gives CDR1 SQVTM, CDR2 ANQGSEA. The CDR3 protein is CSVEQVSYNEQFF. The CDR3 coding sequence is TGCAGCGTTGAACAGGTTTCCTACAATGAGCAGTTCTTC.

V is TRBV5-1 and J is TRBJ2-1; 12 positions match TRBD2. CDR3 length: 16 residues. V gave up 0 bases and J gave up 7 bases; unmatched junction bases: 5. CDR1 and CDR2 from the germline V gene are SGHRS and YFSETQ. This CDR3 is CASSLVLAGGPNEQFF. CDR3 sequence (DNA): TGCGCCAGCAGCTTGGTACTAGCGGGAGGACCGAATGAGCAGTTCTTC.

V is TRBV5-8 and J is TRBJ1-3; weak D call: TRBD1 (5 bases). V lost 0 bases, J lost 8 bases, and 15 bases lay in between. This CDR3 region has 15 residues. Germline CDR1 is SGHTS and CDR2 is YDEGEE. The CDR3 sequence: CASSLGTGGLDTIYF. CDR3 in DNA: TGTGCCAGCAGCTTGGGTACAGGCGGCTTGGACACCATATATTTT.

V gene TRBV4-1 combines with J gene TRBJ1-2; D uncertain. The CDR3 spans 15 residues. Looked up from germline, CDR1 is MGHRA and CDR2 is YSYEKL. V lost 1 base and J 0 bases, leaving 9 bases between the germline ends. The CDR3 is CASSQAHNANYGYTF. DNA for the CDR3: TGCGCCAGCAGCCAAGCCCACAATGCTAACTATGGCTACACCTTC.

The V gene is TRBV6-5, the J gene TRBJ2-5; 7 bases agree with TRBD1. The J segment lost 2 bases and the V segment lost 6 bases, leaving 3 bases of the junction unmatched. Germline CDR1 reads MNHEY; CDR2 reads SVGAGI. This CDR3 comprises 13 residues. The CDR3 DNA reads as TGTGCCAGCAGAGGGACAGAGCAAGAGACCCAGTACTTC. This gives the protein CASRGTEQETQYF.

The chain links TRBV15 to TRBJ1-2; D might be TRBD1 (5 bases). This CDR3 has 15 residues. V gave up 5 bases and J gave up 8 bases, with 21 bases separating them. Germline-derived CDR1 and CDR2 are LNHNV and YYDKDF (reference sequence). CDR3 region: CATSARRGEVGGYTF. The CDR3 DNA sequence: TGTGCCACCAGCGCCCGGCGGGGGGAAGTAGGAGGCTACACCTTC.

The chain links TRBV7-6 to TRBJ1-6, with a tentative D call TRBD1 (6 bases). Trimming took 4 bases from V and 10 from J, leaving 20 bases between them. Germline CDR1 SGHVS, CDR2 FNYEAQ. This CDR3 region has 16 residues. DNA for the CDR3: TGTGCCAGCAGCTCGAGTCCGGACAGCGCGACCTCACCCCTCCACTTT. Translation gives CASSSSPDSATSPLHF. The variable domain in full, completed from reference TRBV7-6 and TRBJ1-6, reads GAGVSQSPRYKVTKRGQDVALRCDPISGHVSLYWYRQALGQGPEFLTYFNYEAQQDKSGLPNDRFSAERPEGSISTLTIQRTEQRDSAMYRCASSSSPDSATSPLHFGNGTRLTVT.

This clone was seen a few times. The V gene is TRBV2, the J gene TRBJ1-1; D gene uncertain. This CDR3 has 15 amino acids. Trimming removed 6 bases from V and 0 bases from J, with 14 bases in between. Germline loops: CDR1 SNHLY, CDR2 FYNNEI. The CDR3 region is CASSPQTFLNTEAFF. The CDR3 coding sequence is TGTGCCAGCAGCCCCCAGACTTTCCTGAACACTGAAGCTTTCTTT.

The J gene is TRBJ1-1, the V gene TRBV12-3 or TRBV12-4; D gene unclear. Deletions cut 8 bases from V and 0 bases from J, with 4 bases between. This CDR3 comprises 11 residues. CDR3 region: CASLMNTEAFF. The CDR3 DNA sequence: TGTGCCAGCCTAATGAACACTGAAGCTTTCTTT.

In this sample, this clone turned up once. The V and J genes are TRBV29-1 and TRBJ2-1; D gene unclear. The CDR3 extends over 10 amino acids. V gave up 4 bases and J gave up 7 bases, with 5 bases separating them. From germline, CDR1 is SQVTM and CDR2 ANQGSEA. CDR3 sequence (DNA): TGCAGCGTTGTTAGAAATGAGCAGTTCTTC. Protein: CSVVRNEQFF.

This chain uses TRBV11-2 with TRBJ2-3, with 12 bases fitting TRBD2. Germline CDR1 and CDR2: SGHAT and FQNNGV. V lost 3 bases, J lost 7 bases, and 5 bases stayed unmatched. CDR3 length equals 15 residues. This CDR3 reads CASSLASGRVNTQYF. As DNA, the CDR3 is TGTGCCAGCAGCTTGGCTAGCGGGAGGGTAAATACGCAGTATTTT. The variable domain in full, with the rest retrieved from reference TRBV11-2 and TRBJ2-3, is EAGVAQSPRYKIIEKRQSVAFWCNPISGHATLYWYQQILGQGPKLLIQFQNNGVVDDSQLPKDRFSAERLKGVDSTLKIQPAKLEDSAVYLCASSLASGRVNTQYFGPGTRLTVL.

This chain connects TRBV10-1 to TRBJ2-7; 8 nucleotides agree with TRBD1. V was clipped by 5 bases and J by 3 bases; unmatched bases: 9. Germline V gives CDR1 WNHNN, CDR2 SYGVQD (reference sequence). The CDR3 has 15 amino acids. The CDR3 reads CASSFGTGIDYEQYF. CDR3 DNA sequence: TGCGCCAGCAGTTTCGGGACAGGTATAGACTACGAGCAGTACTTC.

The chain employs TRBV27 and TRBJ2-7; TRBD1 is a possible D gene (6 bases). The CDR3 sequence is 19 residues long. Germline V lookup: CDR1 MNHEY, CDR2 SMNVEV (reference sequence). Trimming removed 6 bases at V and 3 bases at J, with 30 bases between. The DNA for the CDR3 is TGTGCCAGCAGGCCATTAGTTGGTTTTGGGGACAATGGGATCTACGAGCAGTACTTC. It codes for CASRPLVGFGDNGIYEQYF.

The rearrangement links TRBV2 to TRBJ2-2; TRBD2 is a possible D gene (7 bases). Germline CDR1 SNHLY, CDR2 FYNNEI. This CDR3 comprises 13 residues. V shed 8 bases and J shed 6 bases, with 13 bases lying between them. The CDR3 region is CASAEGGAGELFF. The CDR3 DNA follows: TGTGCCAGCGCCGAAGGGGGGGCCGGGGAGCTGTTTTTT.

The chain is built from TRBV9 and TRBJ1-6, with a tentative D call TRBD1 (6 bases). This CDR3 region has 15 residues. V was shortened by 2 bases and J by 8 bases, with 14 bases between the two germline ends. Germline-derived CDR1 and CDR2 are SGDLS and YYNGEE. The CDR3 sequence is CASSVSGEWDSPLHF. The CDR3, as DNA: TGTGCCAGCAGCGTCTCAGGGGAGTGGGATTCACCCCTCCACTTT.

The V gene is TRBV7-3, the J gene TRBJ2-1; D might be TRBD2 (6 bases). CDR1 and CDR2 from the germline V gene are SGHTA and FQGTGA. CDR3 length: 15 amino acids. The V gene lost 5 bases and the J gene lost 0 bases, with 11 bases spanning the gap. This chain's CDR3 is CASSQNGGSYNEQFF. CDR3 sequence (DNA): TGTGCCAGCAGCCAAAACGGGGGCTCCTACAATGAGCAGTTCTTC.

This clone appeared a few times. The rearrangement uses TRBV9 and TRBJ2-1; unclear D gene. V was cut by 0 bases and J by 5 bases, with 6 bases left in between. Looked up from germline, CDR1 is SGDLS and CDR2 is YYNGEE. This CDR3 comprises 13 residues. The CDR3 protein is CASSVGTDNEQFF. The CDR3, as DNA: TGTGCCAGCAGCGTAGGCACAGACAATGAGCAGTTCTTC.

The rearrangement joins TRBV2 to TRBJ1-4; D is possibly TRBD1 (6 bases). The germline V gene encodes CDR1 SNHLY and CDR2 FYNNEI. The CDR3 extends over 14 amino acids. Trimming cost V 5 bases and J 6 bases, with 13 bases left between them. CDR3 DNA sequence: TGTGCCAGCAGTTGGACAGCAGGGGATGAAAAACTGTTTTTT. Translation: CASSWTAGDEKLFF.

The V and J genes are TRBV3-1 (or the pseudogene TRBV3-2) and TRBJ2-3; tentative D call: TRBD2 (6 bases). The ends were cut back, 7 bases at V and 1 base at J, with 15 bases in the middle. This CDR3 has 15 amino acids. Germline V gene sequence: CDR1 LGHDT, CDR2 YNNKEL (reference sequence). The CDR3 protein is CASMRNTGGTDTQYF. CDR3 coding DNA: TGTGCCAGCATGAGGAATACGGGGGGCACAGATACGCAGTATTTT.